What follows describes a single T cell receptor beta chain. Antigen: not known. Here the gene names and germline are mouse. The CDR3 goes on 1 residue after the read ends, and that part is filled in from the germline J gene. V was trimmed by 0 bases and J by 3 bases, leaving 13 bases between them. Per germline, CDR1 LGHNA and CDR2 YSYQKL. The CDR3 covers 16 residues. The data were taken from a study of tissue T cells after allogeneic stem cell transplantation. TCRbeta CDR3 was sequenced at survey depth with template counts. The data were produced by immunoSEQ multiplex PCR, yet TCRdb's version contains in-frame clones alone and is incomplete. The profile shows over 45,000 clones, approximately 70% of them singletons. General observations from the study: In patients and mice, blood and spleen missed much of tissue repertoire.

This sequence joins TRBV2 and TRBJ2-3; D possibly uses TRBD1 or TRBD2 (5 bases each). Sequencing was done on a sample of sorted cells pooled from one or two spleens. This clonotype was sampled from a pool of C57BL/6 mice in good health. The CDR3 loop reads CASSQEAGAAAETLYF. The sequenced CDR3 bases are TGTGCCAGCAGCCAAGAGGCCGGGGCGGCAGCAGAAACGCTGTAT.